Below are 30 T cell receptor beta chains sequenced from a single sample in a study of blood T cell repertoires in COVID-19. Measured with immunoSEQ multiplex PCR; TCRdb has only the in-frame clones, and not every one. The data contain some 19,000 clones, 65% to 80% of them singletons. Sample: peripheral blood. Receptor source: an older man with COVID-19, enrolled during active disease.

The chain employs TRBV7-2 and TRBJ1-1; 8 bases are a match to TRBD1. CDR1 and CDR2 (germline): SGHTA, FQGNSA. V shed 4 bases and J 5 bases; nucleotides not matched to a gene: 6. The CDR3 runs to 14 residues. The CDR3 here is CASSSGGLGTEAFF. As DNA, the CDR3 is TGTGCCAGCAGCTCAGGGGGCTTGGGAACTGAAGCTTTCTTT. Filled out from reference TRBV7-2 and TRBJ1-1, the complete variable domain reads GAGVSQSPSNKVTEKGKDVELRCDPISGHTALYWYRQSLGQGLEFLIYFQGNSAPDKSGLPSDRFSAERTGGSVSTLTIQRTQQEDSAVYLCASSSGGLGTEAFFGQGTRLTVV.

The chain carries TRBV2 and TRBJ1-1; D remains ambiguous. Germline V lookup: CDR1 SNHLY, CDR2 FYNNEI. This CDR3 region has 14 residues. V shed 10 bases and J shed 3 bases, with 18 bases lying between them. The CDR3 sequence is CAILGSEQHTEAFF. The CDR3 DNA reads TGTGCCATCTTGGGCAGTGAGCAGCACACTGAAGCTTTCTTT.

The CDR3 is CASSQDGTAFYNSPLHF. The CDR3 DNA reads as TGCGCCAGCAGCCAAGATGGGACAGCTTTCTATAATTCACCCCTCCACTTT. The chain carries TRBV4-1 and TRBJ1-6, with 7 bases matching TRBD1. Germline CDR1 and CDR2: MGHRA and YSYEKL. V dropped 0 bases and J dropped 3; count of bases not matched to a gene: 5. The CDR3 is 17 residues long.

This rearrangement joins TRBV28 to TRBJ1-1; D is possibly TRBD1 (6 bases). Germline-derived CDR1 and CDR2 are MDHEN and SYDVKM. Trimming took 5 bases from V and 1 from J, leaving 8 bases between them. The CDR3 is made up of 13 amino acids. CDR3 protein: CASSRTENTEAFF. In nucleotides, the CDR3 is TGTGCCAGCAGTCGGACAGAGAACACTGAAGCTTTCTTT.

This chain uses TRBV5-8 with TRBJ2-7, with a weak D call TRBD1 (5 bases). This CDR3 has 14 residues. Per germline, CDR1 SGHTS and CDR2 YDEGEE. The germline V and J ends were trimmed by 2 bases and 6 bases, with 15 bases remaining between them. The CDR3 sequence: CASSLVQGFAEQYF. CDR3 nucleotide sequence: TGTGCCAGCAGCTTAGTTCAGGGTTTCGCCGAGCAGTACTTC. The entire variable domain, with the rest obtained from reference TRBV5-8 and TRBJ2-7, is as follows: EAGVTQSPTHLIKTRGQQATLRCSPISGHTSVYWYQQALGLGLQFLLWYDEGEERNRGNFPPRFSGRQFPNYSSELNVNALELEDSALYLCASSLVQGFAEQYFGPGTRLTVT.

The chain links TRBV6-5 to TRBJ2-1; tentative D call: TRBD2 (6 bases). V lost 4 bases and J lost 2, with 15 bases in between. Germline V CDR1 and CDR2: MNHEY, SVGAGI. This CDR3 contains 16 residues. The CDR3 sequence: CASSSQGSGPYNEQFF. The CDR3 DNA sequence: TGTGCCAGCAGTTCCCAGGGTAGCGGACCCTACAATGAGCAGTTCTTC.

V usage is TRBV10-3 and J usage is TRBJ1-2; tentatively, D is TRBD1 (5 bases). This CDR3 spans 13 amino acids. Between the trimmed V and J ends, which lost 3 bases and 4 bases, there was a span of 9 bases. From germline, CDR1 is ENHRY and CDR2 SYGVKD. The CDR3 region has the DNA TGTGCCATCAGTGACAAGGGGATCTATGGCTACACCTTC. Translating it yields CAISDKGIYGYTF.

This clone was seen just once. The gene calls are TRBV7-2 and TRBJ2-5; a weak D match, TRBD1 (6 bases). Deletions cut 5 bases from V and 2 bases from J, with 18 bases between. This CDR3 comprises 16 residues. Per germline, CDR1 SGHTA and CDR2 FQGNSA. The CDR3 loop is CASSPGALGGQETQYF. DNA for the CDR3: TGTGCCAGCAGCCCAGGGGCTCTTGGGGGACAAGAGACCCAGTACTTC.

The chain carries TRBV27 and TRBJ1-2, with 8 bases fitting TRBD1. The J segment lost 14 bases and the V segment lost 4 bases, leaving 15 bases of the junction unmatched. The CDR3 is 14 residues long. Germline CDR1 and CDR2: MNHEY and SMNVEV (reference sequence). The CDR3 nucleotides read TGTGCCAGCAGTTCACAGGGGGGTCCTGAGGCTAGAACCTTC. Protein: CASSSQGGPEARTF.

The chain is built from TRBV28 and TRBJ1-5; perhaps TRBD1 as D (5 bases). V was trimmed by 3 bases and J by 4 bases, leaving 16 bases between them. Germline V gives CDR1 MDHEN, CDR2 SYDVKM. The CDR3 runs 16 residues. The CDR3 reads CASSFGAGRENQPQHF. CDR3 coding DNA: TGTGCCAGCAGTTTTGGGGCCGGGAGGGAGAATCAGCCCCAGCATTTT.

The chain joins TRBV18 to TRBJ2-7; 12 positions match TRBD2. V trimming: 3 bases; J trimming: 7 bases; junction bases outside the gene matches: 7. There are 15 residues in the CDR3. Looked up from germline, CDR1 is KGHSH and CDR2 is LQKENI. This CDR3 is CASSPTSGGPGEQYF. The CDR3 DNA sequence: TGTGCCAGCTCACCCACTAGCGGGGGGCCGGGAGAGCAGTACTTC.

DNA of the CDR3: TGTGCCAGCAGTTCCAACAGGGGGCGCGCCACTGAAGCTTTCTTT. This translates into CASSSNRGRATEAFF. V gene TRBV28 combines with J gene TRBJ1-1; TRBD1 matches at 9 bases. V gave up 4 bases and J gave up 4 bases; unmatched junction bases: 7. The CDR3 covers 15 residues. Germline assignment: CDR1 MDHEN and CDR2 SYDVKM. Variable domain in full (rest from reference TRBV28 and TRBJ1-1): DVKVTQSSRYLVKRTGEKVFLECVQDMDHENMFWYRQDPGLGLRLIYFSYDVKMKEKGDIPEGYSVSREKKERFSLILESASTNQTSMYLCASSSNRGRATEAFFGQGTRLTVV.

This chain links TRBV27 with TRBJ2-7, with a weak D call TRBD1 (6 bases). V lost 9 bases, J lost 6 bases, and 24 bases lay in between. The CDR3 is 15 residues long. Germline V gives CDR1 MNHEY, CDR2 SMNVEV (reference sequence). This CDR3 reads CASGIIQGTVLEQYF. The CDR3 DNA reads TGTGCCAGTGGAATCATACAGGGTACGGTTCTCGAGCAGTACTTC.

This chain joins TRBV11-2 and TRBJ2-1; the D gene is possibly TRBD1 (6 bases). Germline-derived CDR1 and CDR2 are SGHAT and FQNNGV. CDR3 length: 15 residues. V shed 5 bases and J shed 0 bases, with 11 bases lying between them. CDR3 sequence (DNA): TGTGCCAGCAGCACAGGGTTCAGCTCCTACAATGAGCAGTTCTTC. Its protein is CASSTGFSSYNEQFF.

The V gene is TRBV23-1, the J gene TRBJ2-7, with a weak D call TRBD1 (6 bases). TRBV23-1 is treated as an ORF (open reading frame) with a function not yet certain. Trimming stripped 4 bases from V and 3 bases from J, with 10 bases between. CDR3 length: 13 amino acids. The CDR3 DNA reads as TGCGCCAGCAGTCCCAGGACAGTCTACGAGCAGTACTTC. It is translated as CASSPRTVYEQYF.

The genes are TRBV28 and TRBJ2-1; the D gene is possibly TRBD1 (6 bases). This CDR3 region has 16 residues. With 3 bases removed from V and 3 bases from J, the gap between germline ends came to 15 bases. Germline CDR1 reads MDHEN; CDR2 reads SYDVKM. The CDR3 loop reads CASSLGRTGHYNEQFF. The CDR3 coding sequence is TGTGCCAGCAGTTTGGGTCGAACGGGACACTACAATGAGCAGTTCTTC.

This clone was recorded once. V is TRBV15 and J is TRBJ2-7; 9 positions agree with TRBD1. The germline V gene has CDR1 LNHNV and CDR2 YYDKDF (reference sequence). This CDR3 is built from 13 residues. V lost 8 bases, J lost 0 bases, and 2 bases stayed unmatched. For the CDR3, the DNA is TGTGCCACCGGGACAGGGACCTCCTACGAGCAGTACTTC. Encoded protein: CATGTGTSYEQYF.

The chain carries TRBV18 and TRBJ1-1; 7 bases agree with TRBD1. The junction had 4 bases not matched to a gene; V was cut back by 7 bases and J by 5 bases. The CDR3 loop spans 12 amino acids. Per germline, CDR1 KGHSH and CDR2 LQKENI. The CDR3: CASFRQGTEAFF. DNA of the CDR3: TGTGCCAGCTTTCGACAGGGAACTGAAGCTTTCTTT. Filled out from reference TRBV18 and TRBJ1-1, the complete variable domain reads NAGVMQNPRHLVRRRGQEARLRCSPMKGHSHVYWYRQLPEEGLKFMVYLQKENIIDESGMPKERFSAEFPKEGPSILRIQQVVRGDSAAYFCASFRQGTEAFFGQGTRLTVV.

V and J are TRBV5-1 and TRBJ1-2; no firm D call. The germline CDR1 and CDR2 sequences are SGHRS and YFSETQ. Between the trimmed V and J ends, which lost 0 bases and 4 bases, there was a span of 13 bases. The CDR3 length is 15 residues. The CDR3 spells CASSLESGRPYGYTF. CDR3 bases: TGCGCCAGCAGCTTGGAGTCGGGGAGGCCCTATGGCTACACCTTC.

CDR3 loop: CATRRLTGGGEQYF. The CDR3 coding sequence is TGTGCCACCAGGAGGCTCACAGGGGGCGGCGAGCAGTACTTC. This rearrangement joins TRBV24-1 to TRBJ2-7, with 9 bases aligning to TRBD1. The V gene end was trimmed by 7 bases and the J gene end by 6 bases; junction bases not matched to a gene: 9. This CDR3 contains 14 residues. CDR1 and CDR2 from the germline V gene are KGHDR and SFDVKD.

CDR3 nucleotides: TGTGCCAGCAGCCAAGAGGCGGGGGGGCAGTTCTTC. Translation gives CASSQEAGGQFF. This chain joins TRBV3-1 (or the pseudogene TRBV3-2) and TRBJ2-1, with TRBD2 identical over 8 bases. The V gene's germline CDR1 is LGHDT and CDR2 YNNKEL (reference sequence). The CDR3 covers 12 residues. Trimming removed 0 bases from V and 12 bases from J; junction bases left unmatched: 1.

This rearrangement joins TRBV10-3 to TRBJ2-7; D is possibly TRBD2 (6 bases). Germline CDR1 is ENHRY and CDR2 is SYGVKD. V was trimmed by 4 bases and J by 4 bases, leaving 8 bases between them. The CDR3 runs to 12 residues. CDR3 loop: CAISGGGYEQYF. The CDR3 bases are TGTGCCATCAGTGGTGGAGGGTACGAGCAGTACTTC.

The V call is TRBV5-1, the J call TRBJ1-1; 9 positions agree with TRBD1. Germline trimming cut 4 bases from V and 7 bases from J; bases unmatched to any gene: 8. The germline V gene encodes CDR1 SGHRS and CDR2 YFSETQ. The CDR3 is made up of 14 amino acids. CDR3 region: CASSTGGETVEAFF. Here the CDR3 DNA reads TGCGCCAGCAGCACAGGGGGCGAGACTGTTGAAGCTTTCTTT.

This clone is medium-sized by share. The chain recombines TRBV12-3 or TRBV12-4 with TRBJ2-1; D is perhaps TRBD2 (7 bases). The CDR3 is 12 residues long. V was clipped by 6 bases and J by 8 bases, with 11 bases between them. The CDR3 spells CASSWGGYEQFF. In DNA form, the CDR3 reads TGTGCCAGCAGCTGGGGGGGCTATGAGCAGTTCTTC.

The chain has TRBV4-1 and TRBJ1-1; TRBD1 might be the D (6 bases). The CDR3 covers 16 residues. Germline assignment: CDR1 MGHRA and CDR2 YSYEKL. V was shortened by 2 bases and J by 6 bases, with 19 bases between the two germline ends. CDR3 in amino acids: CASSQITGPTLAEAFF. Written as DNA, the CDR3 is TGCGCCAGCAGCCAAATAACAGGGCCGACATTAGCTGAAGCTTTCTTT.

The chain joins TRBV5-1 to TRBJ1-2; D is undetermined. The CDR3 is 14 amino acids. The ends were cut back, 4 bases at V and 7 bases at J, with 17 bases in the middle. Germline CDR1 SGHRS, CDR2 YFSETQ. The CDR3 DNA reads TGCGCCAGCAGCGGAGACCCGGTGGGAGGTGGCTACACCTTC. Translating gives CASSGDPVGGGYTF.

This chain links TRBV21-1 with TRBJ2-7; TRBD2, as called in the table, went unchecked against the DNA. TRBV21-1 is recorded as a pseudogene. This CDR3 spans 16 amino acids. CDR3 in amino acids: CASSKDETEASYEQYF. CDR3 nucleotide sequence: TGTGCCAGCAGCAAAGATGAGACCGAGGCCTCCTACGAGCAGTACTTC.

This rearrangement joins TRBV6-6 to TRBJ1-5, with D uncertain. Trimming pared 0 bases from V and 3 bases from J, leaving 12 bases between. Germline CDR1 reads MNHNY; CDR2 reads SVGAGI (reference sequence). The CDR3 contains 16 residues. Written as DNA, the CDR3 is TGTGCCAGCAGTTACTCGAGCCGGGGTAACAATCAGCCCCAGCATTTT. Its translation is CASSYSSRGNNQPQHF.

J is TRBJ1-3 and V is TRBV11-2, with 7 bases matching TRBD1. V gave up 6 bases and J gave up 1 base; unmatched junction bases: 3. This CDR3 is 14 amino acids long. From germline, CDR1 is SGHAT and CDR2 FQNNGV. Here the CDR3 reads CASRTTGSGNTIYF. In DNA form, the CDR3 reads TGTGCCAGCAGGACGACAGGGTCTGGAAACACCATATATTTT.

The chain links TRBV9 to TRBJ1-6, with TRBD1 matching over 9 bases. CDR1 is SGDLS and CDR2 is YYNGEE in the germline V gene. Unmatched junction bases numbered 11, after V lost 3 bases and J lost 10 bases. The CDR3 has 16 residues. CDR3 amino acids: CASSDRTGGGSSPLHF. CDR3 nucleotides: TGTGCCAGCAGCGATCGAACAGGGGGCGGATCGTCACCCCTCCACTTT.